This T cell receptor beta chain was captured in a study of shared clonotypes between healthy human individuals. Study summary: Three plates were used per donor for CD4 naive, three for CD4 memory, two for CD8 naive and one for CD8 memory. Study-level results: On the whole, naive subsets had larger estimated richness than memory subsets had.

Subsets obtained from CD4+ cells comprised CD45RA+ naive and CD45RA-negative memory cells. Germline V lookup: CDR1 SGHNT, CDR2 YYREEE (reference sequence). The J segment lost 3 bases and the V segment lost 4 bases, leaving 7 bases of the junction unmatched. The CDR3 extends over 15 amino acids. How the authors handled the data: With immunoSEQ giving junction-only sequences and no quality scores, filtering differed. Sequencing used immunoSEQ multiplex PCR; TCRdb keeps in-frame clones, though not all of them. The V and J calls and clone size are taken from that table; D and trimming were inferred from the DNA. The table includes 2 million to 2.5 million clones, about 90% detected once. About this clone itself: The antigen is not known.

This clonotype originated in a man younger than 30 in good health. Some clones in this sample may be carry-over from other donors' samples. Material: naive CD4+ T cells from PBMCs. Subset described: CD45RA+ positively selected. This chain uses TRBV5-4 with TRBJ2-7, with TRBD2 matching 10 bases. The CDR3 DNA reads TGTGCCAGCAGCCGAAGCGGGAGGGCCAACTACGAGCAGTACTTC. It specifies CASSRSGRANYEQYF.